One sample yielded the 17 T cell receptor beta chains listed below, sequenced in a study of Ad26.COV2.S vaccination and SARS-CoV-2 variants. Generated by immunoSEQ multiplex PCR, the TCRdb table keeps only in-frame clones and is missing some. The sample lists 440,000 or so clones; approximately 90% were seen once. Documented treatment: 19 received Ad26.COV2.S at low or high dose, single or two shots; 5 received placebo; per-sample allocation not given. Day 63 after the first vaccine or placebo injection was the time point for sampling. Sequenced material: peripheral blood, taken in a trial of Ad26.COV2.S vaccine versus placebo. The receptors originated from a person aged 18-65 years who received the Ad26.COV2.S COVID-19 vaccine or a placebo.

A few counts support this clone. This rearrangement joins TRBV19 to TRBJ2-2; TRBD1 agrees at 10 bases. Germline assignment: CDR1 LNHDA and CDR2 SQIVND (reference sequence). The V segment lost 5 bases and the J segment 1 base; nucleotides outside the gene matches: 4. This CDR3 contains 16 residues. As DNA, the CDR3 is TGTGCCAGTAGTTCGTGGGACAGGGGGAACACCGGGGAGCTGTTTTTT. It specifies CASSSWDRGNTGELFF.

The chain is built from TRBV19 and TRBJ1-2, with D tentatively TRBD1 (6 bases). The CDR3 sequence is 14 residues long. Germline V gives CDR1 LNHDA, CDR2 SQIVND (reference sequence). Trimming removed 5 bases from V and 4 bases from J, with 14 bases in between. The DNA for the CDR3 is TGTGCCAGTAGTCCCGCGGACAGTACCTATGGCTACACCTTC. It specifies CASSPADSTYGYTF. The full variable domain, rest sourced from reference TRBV19 and TRBJ1-2, is DGGITQSPKYLFRKEGQNVTLSCEQNLNHDAMYWYRQDPGQGLRLIYYSQIVNDFQKGDIAEGYSVSREKKESFPLTVTSAQKNPTAFYLCASSPADSTYGYTFGSGTRLTVV.

V and J are TRBV20-1 and TRBJ2-7, with D maybe TRBD2 (5 bases). This CDR3 region has 14 residues. The V gene lost 3 bases and the J gene lost 1 base, with 13 bases spanning the gap. Looked up from germline, CDR1 is DFQATT and CDR2 is SNEGSKA (reference sequence). The CDR3 DNA reads as TGCAGTGCTAGTGGCGGGCACCGATCCTACGAGCAGTACTTC. Amino acid sequence: CSASGGHRSYEQYF.

The rearrangement links TRBV28 to TRBJ1-5, with D perhaps matching TRBD1 (6 bases). Trimming took off 7 bases at V and 0 bases at J, with 13 bases between the two ends. CDR1 is MDHEN and CDR2 is SYDVKM in the germline V gene. This CDR3 comprises 15 residues. The chain's CDR3 is CASKTTGISNQPQHF. In DNA form, the CDR3 reads TGTGCCAGCAAAACAACAGGGATTAGCAATCAGCCCCAGCATTTT. Using reference TRBV28 and TRBJ1-5 for the parts outside the CDR3, the full variable domain is DVKVTQSSRYLVKRTGEKVFLECVQDMDHENMFWYRQDPGLGLRLIYFSYDVKMKEKGDIPEGYSVSREKKERFSLILESASTNQTSMYLCASKTTGISNQPQHFGDGTRLSIL.

The chain carries TRBV9 and TRBJ1-1; maybe TRBD1 (6 bases). The CDR3 is 16 residues long. With 4 bases removed from V and 0 bases from J, the gap between germline ends came to 16 bases. Germline V gene data show CDR1 as SGDLS and CDR2 as YYNGEE. The CDR3: CASSSGEVVMNTEAFF. The DNA of the CDR3 is TGTGCCAGCAGCTCAGGGGAGGTAGTAATGAACACTGAAGCTTTCTTT.

The genes are TRBV6-5 and TRBJ1-2, with 7 bases fitting TRBD1. J lost 4 bases, V lost 0 bases, and 8 bases had no gene match. Germline V gives CDR1 MNHEY, CDR2 SVGAGI. This CDR3 is built from 16 residues. CDR3 protein: CASSYSPTGVSYGYTF. DNA for the CDR3: TGTGCCAGCAGTTACTCGCCAACAGGGGTATCCTATGGCTACACCTTC.

The chain carries TRBV7-6 and TRBJ2-5; D not resolved. V was pared by 2 bases and J by 5 bases, with 12 bases between. The CDR3 length is 14 residues. The germline V gene encodes CDR1 SGHVS and CDR2 FNYEAQ. In DNA form, the CDR3 reads TGTGCCAGCAGCTTAAATACTGTAGGGGAGACCCAGTACTTC. Protein sequence: CASSLNTVGETQYF.

The gene calls are TRBV30 and TRBJ2-1; 8 bases match TRBD2. J lost 8 bases, V lost 3 bases, and 6 bases had no gene match. CDR3 size: 13 residues. Looked up from germline, CDR1 is GTSNPN and CDR2 is SVGIG (reference sequence). The CDR3 sequence is CAWSGGAGDEQFF. Written as DNA, the CDR3 is TGTGCCTGGAGCGGGGGGGCGGGCGATGAGCAGTTCTTC. The full variable domain, in which reference TRBV30 and TRBJ2-1 provide the parts outside the CDR3, is SQTIHQWPATLVQPVGSPLSLECTVEGTSNPNLYWYRQAAGRGLQLLFYSVGIGQISSEVPQNLSASRPQDRQFILSSKKLLLSDSGFYLCAWSGGAGDEQFFGPGTRLTVL.

The V call is TRBV29-1, the J call TRBJ2-5; 14 nucleotides line up with TRBD2. This CDR3 has 16 residues. Germline V gene lookup returns CDR1 SQVTM and CDR2 ANQGSEA. Trimming took 3 bases from V and 4 from J; bases not matched to a gene: 7. CDR3 sequence: CSVETSGGALSETQYF. For the CDR3, the DNA is TGCAGCGTTGAGACTAGCGGGGGGGCCCTTTCAGAGACCCAGTACTTC.

J is TRBJ2-5 and V is TRBV11-3; D unresolved. Germline-derived CDR1 and CDR2 are SGHNT and YENEEA. V lost 1 base, J lost 3 bases, and 3 bases lay in between. The CDR3 covers 12 residues. The CDR3 DNA is TGTGCCAGCAGCTTAGGAAAAGAGACCCAGTACTTC. Amino acids: CASSLGKETQYF.

This clone has only one observation. The chain carries TRBV7-8 and TRBJ1-5, with D possibly matching TRBD1 (5 bases). This CDR3 is 15 amino acids long. CDR1 and CDR2 (germline): SGHVS, FQNEAQ. Trimming removed 1 base from V and 3 bases from J, with 10 bases in between. CDR3 in DNA: TGTGCCAGCAGCTTAGGAATGGGGGTCAATCAGCCCCAGCATTTT. Its translation is CASSLGMGVNQPQHF.

This sequence joins TRBV5-1 and TRBJ1-3; D uncertain. V shed 4 bases and J shed 1 base, with 9 bases lying between them. The CDR3 contains 14 residues. Germline CDR1 is SGHRS and CDR2 is YFSETQ. CDR3 residues: CASSPDPSGNTIYF. In DNA form, the CDR3 reads TGCGCCAGCAGCCCGGATCCTTCTGGAAACACCATATATTTT.

The chain links TRBV19 to TRBJ2-7; D uncertain. Germline lookup yields CDR1 LNHDA and CDR2 SQIVND (reference sequence). Trimming stripped 3 bases from V and 5 bases from J, with 17 bases between. The CDR3 runs 15 residues. The DNA of the CDR3 is TGTGCCAGTAGTATTGGTAACGCGATGCCTGACGAGCAGTACTTC. Translating gives CASSIGNAMPDEQYF.

This clone has a handful of counts. V is TRBV19 and J is TRBJ2-3, with D perhaps TRBD1 (5 bases). Deletions cut 5 bases from V and 6 bases from J, with 9 bases between. This CDR3 is built from 12 residues. Looked up from germline, CDR1 is LNHDA and CDR2 is SQIVND (reference sequence). In DNA, the CDR3 is TGTGCCAGTAGTCTACCAGGGGATACGCAGTATTTT. It is translated as CASSLPGDTQYF.

This chain links TRBV9 with TRBJ1-1; weak D call: TRBD1 (5 bases). The CDR3 extends over 15 amino acids. The germline V and J ends were trimmed by 0 bases and 1 base, with 10 bases remaining between them. The germline gives CDR1 SGDLS, CDR2 YYNGEE. CDR3 nucleotides: TGTGCCAGCAGCGTAGCGGGACGGAAGAACACTGAAGCTTTCTTT. It translates to CASSVAGRKNTEAFF.

This chain connects TRBV4-3 to TRBJ2-3; D gene uncertain. The V gene lost 0 bases and the J gene lost 3 bases, with 4 bases spanning the gap. CDR1 is LGHNA, CDR2 YSLEER, per germline. This CDR3 spans 13 amino acids. CDR3 sequence reads: CASSQERTDTQYF. In nucleotides, the CDR3 is TGCGCCAGCAGCCAAGAACGGACAGATACGCAGTATTTT.

The chain carries TRBV7-9 and TRBJ1-1, with D uncertain. V shed 1 base and J shed 6 bases, with 9 bases lying between them. This CDR3 comprises 13 residues. Per the germline V gene, CDR1 is SEHNR and CDR2 is FQNEAQ (reference sequence). CDR3 DNA sequence: TGTGCCAGCAGCTTAGGTACGGCTTCTGAAGCTTTCTTT. Protein: CASSLGTASEAFF.